This passage covers 23 T cell receptor beta chains from one sample sequenced in a study of blood T cell repertoires in COVID-19 (dated by TCRdb to the early 2020s). The library was obtained by the immunoSEQ multiplex PCR assay. TCRdb took this table from immuneACCESS and kept in-frame rearrangements with V and J called. Such tables lack part of the clones; where checked against another copy, unresolved V genes explain under half of the gap, and the rest is unexplained. Within this sample are around 170,000 clones, with roughly 87% of them counted one time only. Jointly, the top ten make up more than 7.5% of the sample. The material sequenced was peripheral blood. The receptor set was obtained from a woman aged 70 to 79 with COVID-19, enrolled during active disease.

The chain is built from TRBV28 and TRBJ2-1; D possibly corresponds to TRBD2 (6 bases). In germline, CDR1 is MDHEN, CDR2 SYDVKM. CDR3 length: 14 residues. V dropped 3 bases and J dropped 6 bases, with 12 bases sitting between them. CDR3 DNA: TGTGCCAGCAGTTTCCTTGGAGGGGCCAATGAGCAGTTCTTC. This codes for CASSFLGGANEQFF. Full variable domain (outside the CDR3, taken from reference TRBV28 and TRBJ2-1): DVKVTQSSRYLVKRTGEKVFLECVQDMDHENMFWYRQDPGLGLRLIYFSYDVKMKEKGDIPEGYSVSREKKERFSLILESASTNQTSMYLCASSFLGGANEQFFGPGTRLTVL.

CDR3 in amino acids: CASSDPLGGAYEQYF. CDR3 bases: TGTGCCAGCAGTGACCCACTGGGGGGGGCCTACGAGCAGTACTTC. The genes are TRBV6-6 and TRBJ2-7, with 7 bases fitting TRBD2. Germline V lookup: CDR1 MNHNY, CDR2 SVGAGI (reference sequence). The CDR3 has 15 amino acids. The junction had 9 bases not matched to a gene; V was cut back by 5 bases and J by 2 bases.

The V call is TRBV15, the J call TRBJ1-6; D gene ambiguous. The CDR3 loop spans 15 amino acids. Per the germline V gene, CDR1 is LNHNV and CDR2 is YYDKDF (reference sequence). The V gene lost 1 base and the J gene lost 10 bases, with 14 bases spanning the gap. The CDR3 is CATSRGAAEGSPLHF. In nucleotides, the CDR3 is TGTGCCACCAGCAGAGGGGCAGCGGAGGGCTCACCCCTCCACTTT.

The V gene is TRBV29-1, the J gene TRBJ2-2; TRBD2 is a possible D gene (6 bases). In germline, CDR1 is SQVTM, CDR2 ANQGSEA. Trimming took off 4 bases at V and 5 bases at J, with 14 bases between the two ends. The CDR3 has 14 amino acids. DNA for the CDR3: TGCAGCGTTGTCTGGCTGGAGGGGACCGGGGAGCTGTTTTTT. Translating it yields CSVVWLEGTGELFF.

This rearrangement joins TRBV2 to TRBJ1-2, with D uncertain. The CDR3 length is 13 residues. Trimming shortened V by 8 bases and J by 4 bases, and 14 bases separated the two germline ends. The V gene's germline CDR1 is SNHLY and CDR2 FYNNEI. The CDR3 nucleotides read TGTGCCAGCCACCTCACGGGTAGCTATGGCTACACCTTC. Amino acids: CASHLTGSYGYTF. Variable domain in full (rest from reference TRBV2 and TRBJ1-2): EPEVTQTPSHQVTQMGQEVILRCVPISNHLYFYWYRQILGQKVEFLVSFYNNEISEKSEIFDDQFSVERPDGSNFTLKIRSTKLEDSAMYFCASHLTGSYGYTFGSGTRLTVV.

This clone was recorded a few times. CDR3 sequence: CASSLGKGHEEKLFF. DNA of the CDR3: TGTGCCAGCAGCTTAGGGAAGGGGCATGAAGAAAAACTGTTTTTT. The chain is built from TRBV7-9 and TRBJ1-4; possibly TRBD1 for D (5 bases). The ends were cut back, 1 base at V and 8 bases at J, with 14 bases in the middle. Germline CDR1 reads SEHNR; CDR2 reads FQNEAQ (reference sequence). The CDR3 is 15 residues long.

The chain is built from TRBV5-6 and TRBJ1-2; D remains ambiguous. V was clipped by 1 base and J by 6 bases, with 19 bases between them. This CDR3 region has 16 residues. The germline V gene has CDR1 SGHDT and CDR2 YYEEEE. As DNA, the CDR3 is TGTGCCAGCAGCTTGCGTTCTGGTCTGGGCGGGGATGGCTACACCTTC. It yields the protein CASSLRSGLGGDGYTF.

This chain joins TRBV6-2 or TRBV6-3 and TRBJ1-4, with D possibly being TRBD1 (6 bases). Germline V gives CDR1 MNHEY, CDR2 SVGEGT. CDR3 length: 15 amino acids. Between the trimmed V and J ends, which lost 0 bases and 5 bases, there was a span of 10 bases. CDR3 residues: CASSYSGARNEKLFF. The CDR3 bases are TGTGCCAGCAGTTACTCGGGGGCCCGGAATGAAAAACTGTTTTTT.

This chain joins TRBV6-6 and TRBJ2-5; D gene uncertain. V was trimmed by 7 bases and J by 6 bases, leaving 21 bases between them. The CDR3 length is 15 residues. Germline assignment: CDR1 MNHNY and CDR2 SVGAGI (reference sequence). In DNA form, the CDR3 reads TGTGCCAGCACCGACTCAAGGAGCACTGATAAGACCCAGTACTTC. Its translation is CASTDSRSTDKTQYF.

The chain has TRBV9 and TRBJ2-6; no definite D call. Germline assignment: CDR1 SGDLS and CDR2 YYNGEE. The V and J ends lost 4 bases and 4 bases respectively, with 9 bases between them. The CDR3 contains 14 residues. This CDR3 reads CASSRSTGANVLTF. Here the CDR3 DNA reads TGTGCCAGCAGCAGGTCGACAGGGGCCAACGTCCTGACTTTC.

The chain uses TRBV7-2 and TRBJ2-7, with D possibly being TRBD1 (5 bases). Trimming took off 6 bases at V and 0 bases at J, with 15 bases between the two ends. Germline lookup yields CDR1 SGHTA and CDR2 FQGNSA. The CDR3 covers 15 residues. CDR3: CASRNIGQPSYEQYF. The CDR3 DNA reads as TGTGCCAGCAGAAACATAGGACAACCCTCCTACGAGCAGTACTTC.

The V gene is TRBV24-1, the J gene TRBJ2-1; tentatively, D is TRBD1 (6 bases). From germline, CDR1 is KGHDR and CDR2 SFDVKD. V was trimmed by 3 bases and J by 5 bases, leaving 19 bases between them. CDR3 size: 17 residues. The CDR3 nucleotides are TGTGCCACCAGTGATCCAGGGACACCTCCTTTACACAATGAGCAGTTCTTC. This encodes CATSDPGTPPLHNEQFF.

The genes are TRBV5-1 and TRBJ2-5, with D perhaps TRBD1 (6 bases). Germline V gives CDR1 SGHRS, CDR2 YFSETQ. The CDR3 length is 15 residues. The V and J ends lost 3 bases and 5 bases respectively, with 17 bases between them. The chain's CDR3 is CASSSGTGNEETQYF. The CDR3 nucleotides are TGCGCCAGCAGCTCGGGAACAGGGAATGAGGAGACCCAGTACTTC. Variable domain in full (rest from reference TRBV5-1 and TRBJ2-5): KAGVTQTPRYLIKTRGQQVTLSCSPISGHRSVSWYQQTPGQGLQFLFEYFSETQRNKGNFPGRFSGRQFSNSRSEMNVSTLELGDSALYLCASSSGTGNEETQYFGPGTRLLVL.

The rearrangement links TRBV5-8 to TRBJ1-5, with 8 bases lining up with TRBD1. This CDR3 is built from 18 residues. V lost 1 base and J lost 6; bases outside the gene matches: 15. CDR1 and CDR2 from the germline V gene are SGHTS and YDEGEE. The CDR3 bases are TGTGCCAGCAGCTTGATTACAGGGGGAATACTACAGATTCAGCCCCAGCATTTT. Protein sequence: CASSLITGGILQIQPQHF.

This clone came up once. V usage is TRBV7-2 and J usage is TRBJ1-3; perhaps TRBD1 as D (6 bases). Trimming took off 5 bases at V and 0 bases at J, with 17 bases between the two ends. Germline loops: CDR1 SGHTA, CDR2 FQGNSA. This CDR3 contains 17 residues. The CDR3 bases are TGTGCCAGCAGCGCCCGAGGGGGGGACACCTCTGGAAACACCATATATTTT. This codes for CASSARGGDTSGNTIYF.

This clone occurred once. The V gene is TRBV5-1, the J gene TRBJ1-4; D may be TRBD1 (5 bases). This CDR3 region has 15 residues. The germline V gene has CDR1 SGHRS and CDR2 YFSETQ. V lost 4 bases to trimming and J lost 2 bases, with 12 bases between them. The CDR3 reads CASSPGGATNEKLFF. The CDR3 bases are TGCGCCAGCAGCCCCGGAGGGGCTACTAATGAAAAACTGTTTTTT.

This clone was seen more than once but under ten times. V and J are TRBV11-2 and TRBJ2-1, with 7 bases aligning to TRBD1. CDR3 length: 15 residues. Per the germline V gene, CDR1 is SGHAT and CDR2 is FQNNGV. V dropped 0 bases and J dropped 13; count of bases not matched to a gene: 12. The CDR3 coding sequence is TGTGCCAGCAGCTTAGATCAGGGGCAGGGGGTAAGCCAGTTCTTC. Residues: CASSLDQGQGVSQFF.

This clone has more than one count but fewer than ten. The chain employs TRBV7-9 and TRBJ1-1; D unresolved. The CDR3 is 15 residues long. The ends were cut back, 5 bases at V and 3 bases at J, with 16 bases in the middle. Per the germline V gene, CDR1 is SEHNR and CDR2 is FQNEAQ (reference sequence). This CDR3 is CASSLTSGADTEAFF. CDR3 DNA sequence: TGTGCCAGCAGCCTAACCTCGGGTGCGGACACTGAAGCTTTCTTT.

V gene TRBV29-1 combines with J gene TRBJ2-7; D is undetermined. Germline-derived CDR1 and CDR2 are SQVTM and ANQGSEA. The V end was cut by 1 base, the J end by 3 bases, with 10 bases between. The CDR3 runs to 13 residues. CDR3 sequence reads: CSVEGSRGYEQYF. The CDR3 nucleotides read TGCAGCGTTGAAGGATCGAGAGGCTACGAGCAGTACTTC.

Notes on this clone: Different DNA sequences within this sample yield the same CDR3. The chain carries TRBV6-5 and TRBJ2-5; 7 bases line up with TRBD2. The V gene end was trimmed by 6 bases and the J gene end by 1 base; junction bases not matched to a gene: 2. Germline-derived CDR1 and CDR2 are MNHEY and SVGAGI. The CDR3 has 13 amino acids. Written as DNA, the CDR3 is TGTGCCAGCAGGCGGACTAGCCAAGAGACCCAGTACTTC. The encoded protein is CASRRTSQETQYF.

Details on this clone: The junction differs from germline at one of its ends, possibly a read error. The gene calls are TRBV9 and TRBJ2-2; TRBD2 is a possible D gene (6 bases). The CDR3 length is 17 residues. The germline gives CDR1 SGDLS, CDR2 YYNGEE. CDR3 DNA sequence: TGTGCCAGCAGCCAGTCTAGCGTCGGGGCGAAGACCGGGGAGCTGTTTTTT. Encoded protein: CASSQSSVGAKTGELFF.

J is TRBJ1-1 and V is TRBV7-3; D call uncertain. Trimming shortened V by 2 bases and J by 1 base, and 5 bases separated the two germline ends. Germline values: CDR1 SGHTA, CDR2 FQGTGA. The CDR3 is 13 residues long. In DNA, the CDR3 is TGTGCCAGCAGCTTAGAGAGGAACACTGAAGCTTTCTTT. Translated, it gives CASSLERNTEAFF.

The V gene is TRBV5-5, the J gene TRBJ2-6; 7 bases map to TRBD2. CDR1 and CDR2 (germline): SGHKS, YYEKEE (reference sequence). The CDR3 length is 17 residues. J lost 1 base, V lost 4 bases, and 8 bases had no gene match. Written as DNA, the CDR3 is TGTGCCAGCAGCCCTATAGTGGGGGGGTCTGGGGCCAACGTCCTGACTTTC. This encodes CASSPIVGGSGANVLTF.